These 23 T cell receptor beta chains were sequenced from one sample in a study of blood T cell repertoires in COVID-19. Here immunoSEQ multiplex PCR was the method, and the copy in TCRdb shows in-frame clones only, minus some. The sample yields around 150,000 clones, 80% to 90% seen once. The sequenced sample was peripheral blood. The origin of the receptors is a woman in her fifties or sixties with active COVID-19.

This chain's CDR3 is CASSEPYGTTEAFF. Written as DNA, the CDR3 is TGTGCCAGCAGCGAGCCCTACGGTACCACTGAAGCTTTCTTT. The chain carries TRBV13 and TRBJ1-1, with no clear D. Looked up from germline, CDR1 is PRHDT and CDR2 is FYEKMQ (reference sequence). The CDR3 extends over 14 amino acids. V lost 5 bases, J lost 4 bases, and 14 bases lay in between.

The chain uses TRBV9 and TRBJ2-3; 11 bases match TRBD2. From germline, CDR1 is SGDLS and CDR2 YYNGEE. CDR3 length: 16 amino acids. V lost 3 bases and J lost 3; bases outside the gene matches: 6. DNA for the CDR3: TGTGCCAGCAGCGCCGGACTAGCGGGTATTACAGATACGCAGTATTTT. Residues: CASSAGLAGITDTQYF.

This chain connects TRBV2 to TRBJ2-7, with 7 bases lining up with TRBD2. The trim removed 4 bases at V and 5 bases at J, leaving 8 bases unmatched. In germline, CDR1 is SNHLY, CDR2 FYNNEI. The CDR3 has 14 amino acids. The CDR3 DNA sequence: TGTGCCAGCAGTGGGGCGGGAGAAGATAACGAGCAGTACTTC. It translates to CASSGAGEDNEQYF.

This chain links TRBV19 with TRBJ2-7, with TRBD1 as a possible D gene (5 bases). This CDR3 spans 15 amino acids. V shed 5 bases and J shed 4 bases, with 18 bases lying between them. Germline CDR1 and CDR2: LNHDA and SQIVND (reference sequence). CDR3 in amino acids: CASSWSGQGVYEQYF. CDR3 nucleotide sequence: TGTGCCAGTAGTTGGTCTGGCCAGGGCGTTTACGAGCAGTACTTC.

The chain uses TRBV3-1 (or the pseudogene TRBV3-2) and TRBJ1-1; D is undetermined. CDR3 size: 14 residues. V was clipped by 0 bases and J by 1 base, with 6 bases between them. Germline-derived CDR1 and CDR2 are LGHDT and YNNKEL (reference sequence). The CDR3 DNA reads TGTGCCAGCAGCCAAGATATGGCGAACACTGAAGCTTTCTTT. It specifies CASSQDMANTEAFF.

V usage is TRBV4-1 and J usage is TRBJ1-2; no reliable D call. V was pared by 1 base and J by 4 bases, with 7 bases between. CDR3 length: 13 amino acids. In germline, CDR1 is MGHRA, CDR2 YSYEKL. The DNA of the CDR3 is TGCGCCAGCAGCCAAGTGATGAGCTATGGCTACACCTTC. Its translation: CASSQVMSYGYTF.

CDR3 nucleotides: TGTGCCAGCAGCTTGTCCGGGACTAGCGGGAGACATGAGCAGTTCTTC. Translated, it gives CASSLSGTSGRHEQFF. The chain uses TRBV5-5 and TRBJ2-1; 14 bases align to TRBD2. V shed 1 base and J 8 bases; nucleotides not matched to a gene: 5. The CDR3 runs to 16 residues. CDR1 and CDR2 (germline): SGHKS, YYEKEE (reference sequence).

The chain is built from TRBV5-1 and TRBJ2-7, with 13 bases aligning to TRBD2. Germline V gene lookup returns CDR1 SGHRS and CDR2 YFSETQ. The CDR3 length is 16 residues. V gave up 0 bases and J gave up 4 bases; unmatched junction bases: 4. CDR3 coding DNA: TGCGCCAGCAGCTTGGAACTAGCGGGAGGGTTTTACGAGCAGTACTTC. Residues: CASSLELAGGFYEQYF.

The chain couples TRBV5-1 to TRBJ2-7, with 8 bases aligning to TRBD2. Germline CDR1 reads SGHRS; CDR2 reads YFSETQ. The CDR3 runs to 15 residues. Trimming at V came to 2 bases and at J to 3 bases, leaving 7 bases not matched to a gene. CDR3 sequence (DNA): TGCGCCAGCAGCTTAGGGCTAGCGGGCGTCTACGAGCAGTACTTC. As protein: CASSLGLAGVYEQYF.

The chain links TRBV28 to TRBJ1-5; D is uncertain. Germline V CDR1 and CDR2: MDHEN, SYDVKM. This CDR3 has 12 residues. V gave up 8 bases and J gave up 1 base, with 6 bases separating them. The CDR3 DNA follows: TGTGCCAGCCAGTGGAGCAATCAGCCCCAGCATTTT. Translation: CASQWSNQPQHF.

The chain combines TRBV29-1 with TRBJ2-7; 7 bases agree with TRBD1. After removal of 7 bases from V and 2 bases from J, the junction contained 11 bases not matched to a gene. Germline loops: CDR1 SQVTM, CDR2 ANQGSEA. This CDR3 has 14 residues. CDR3 sequence reads: CSGVRQGVPYEQYF. The CDR3 bases are TGCAGCGGTGTGAGGCAGGGGGTTCCCTACGAGCAGTACTTC.

A few counts support this clone. This chain joins TRBV6-5 and TRBJ2-1; D unclear. The CDR3 is 14 residues long. V was clipped by 5 bases and J by 3 bases, with 11 bases between them. Per germline, CDR1 MNHEY and CDR2 SVGAGI. As DNA, the CDR3 is TGTGCCAGCAGTCTGATCAGCGACTACAATGAGCAGTTCTTC. Its translation is CASSLISDYNEQFF.

V is TRBV12-5 and J is TRBJ2-5; 10 nucleotides match TRBD1. The J segment lost 5 bases and the V segment lost 6 bases, leaving 3 bases of the junction unmatched. The CDR3 runs to 13 residues. Germline CDR1 LGHNT, CDR2 FRNRAP. The CDR3 DNA sequence: TGTGCTAGTGGCCTGGGACAGGGGGAGACCCAGTACTTC. Translated: CASGLGQGETQYF.

The CDR3 DNA sequence: TGTGCCAGCAGCCCCAGGAGGGTAAGCAATCAGCCCCAGCATTTT. This sequence encodes CASSPRRVSNQPQHF. This sequence joins TRBV7-2 and TRBJ1-5; D not certain. CDR3 length: 15 amino acids. Trimming left V 5 bases short and J 1 base short, with 12 bases between. Germline V CDR1 and CDR2: SGHTA, FQGNSA.

This chain uses TRBV4-3 with TRBJ2-3; weak D call: TRBD2 (7 bases). Germline CDR1 LGHNA, CDR2 YSLEER. Trimming removed 5 bases at V and 2 bases at J, with 17 bases between. This CDR3 has 16 residues. CDR3 sequence (DNA): TGCGCCAGCAGCAGGGGGGGAGCGGGGATCACAGATACGCAGTATTTT. Its protein is CASSRGGAGITDTQYF.

V usage is TRBV9 and J usage is TRBJ2-1, with D tentatively TRBD2 (5 bases). This CDR3 contains 13 residues. Germline assignment: CDR1 SGDLS and CDR2 YYNGEE. V dropped 4 bases and J dropped 10 bases, with 15 bases sitting between them. The CDR3 DNA is TGTGCCAGCAGCCCCCAAAGGACGGGAGAGCAGTTCTTC. Translation gives CASSPQRTGEQFF.

The V call is TRBV7-2, the J call TRBJ1-6, with TRBD1 as a possible D gene (5 bases). This CDR3 has 16 amino acids. V lost 5 bases and J lost 7, with 18 bases in between. The germline gives CDR1 SGHTA, CDR2 FQGNSA. The CDR3 nucleotides read TGTGCCAGCAGCACCCAGTACAGGCCAGGCAATTCACCCCTCCACTTT. It translates to CASSTQYRPGNSPLHF.

The chain links TRBV27 to TRBJ2-7, with D possibly matching TRBD1 (5 bases). This CDR3 has 14 residues. Germline V gene lookup returns CDR1 MNHEY and CDR2 SMNVEV (reference sequence). The V gene lost 6 bases and the J gene lost 0 bases, with 12 bases spanning the gap. The CDR3 DNA reads TGTGCCAGCAGAGGGCAACAGGTCTCCTACGAGCAGTACTTC. Residues: CASRGQQVSYEQYF.

V usage is TRBV9 and J usage is TRBJ2-7; D is unclear. Germline loops: CDR1 SGDLS, CDR2 YYNGEE. This CDR3 comprises 15 residues. The V gene lost 0 bases and the J gene lost 3 bases, with 13 bases spanning the gap. CDR3 region: CASSVDLERGYEQYF. The CDR3 DNA sequence: TGTGCCAGCAGCGTAGACCTCGAGCGCGGCTACGAGCAGTACTTC.

The chain couples TRBV7-2 to TRBJ2-7; 10 bases fit TRBD2. CDR1 and CDR2 from the germline V gene are SGHTA and FQGNSA. With 2 bases clipped from V and 2 bases from J, the junction kept 9 bases outside the gene matches. CDR3 length equals 17 residues. CDR3 amino acids: CASSLTGSGRAAYEQYF. CDR3 in DNA: TGTGCCAGCAGCTTAACGGGGAGCGGGAGGGCCGCCTACGAGCAGTACTTC.

This chain uses TRBV6-5 with TRBJ2-2; perhaps TRBD1 as D (5 bases). CDR3 size: 15 residues. Per the germline V gene, CDR1 is MNHEY and CDR2 is SVGAGI. V was cut by 5 bases and J by 0 bases, with 10 bases left in between. The CDR3 reads CASSLGHANTGELFF. DNA for the CDR3: TGTGCCAGCAGTCTTGGACATGCGAACACCGGGGAGCTGTTTTTT.

The J gene is TRBJ1-2, the V gene TRBV19; maybe TRBD1 (5 bases). V shed 3 bases and J shed 2 bases, with 13 bases lying between them. Germline values: CDR1 LNHDA, CDR2 SQIVND (reference sequence). The CDR3 has 15 residues. The CDR3 bases are TGTGCCAGTAGTATCCGCCCGGAGGGGAACTATGGCTACACCTTC. Its protein is CASSIRPEGNYGYTF.

This chain links TRBV16 with TRBJ2-1; D remains ambiguous. The V and J ends lost 1 base and 0 bases respectively, with 7 bases between them. The CDR3 totals 15 residues. Germline CDR1 is KGHSY and CDR2 is FQNENV. CDR3 loop: CASSQLASSYNEQFF. The CDR3 coding sequence is TGTGCCAGCAGCCAATTGGCCAGCTCCTACAATGAGCAGTTCTTC. Based on the CDR3 plus reference TRBV16 and TRBJ2-1, the full variable domain is GEEVAQTPKHLVRGEGQKAKLYCAPIKGHSYVFWYQQVLKNEFKFLISFQNENVFDETGMPKERFSAKCLPNSPCSLEIQATKLEDSAVYFCASSQLASSYNEQFFGPGTRLTVL.